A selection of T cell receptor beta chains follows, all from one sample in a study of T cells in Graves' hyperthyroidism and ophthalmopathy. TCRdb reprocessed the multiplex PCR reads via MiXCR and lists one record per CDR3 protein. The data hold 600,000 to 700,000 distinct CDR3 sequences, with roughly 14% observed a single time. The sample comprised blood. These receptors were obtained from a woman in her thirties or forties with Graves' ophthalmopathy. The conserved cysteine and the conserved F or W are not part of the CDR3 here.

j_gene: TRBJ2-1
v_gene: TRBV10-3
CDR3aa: AISDAGKNEQF

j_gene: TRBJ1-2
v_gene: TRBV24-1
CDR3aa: ATSDPTGRNYGYT

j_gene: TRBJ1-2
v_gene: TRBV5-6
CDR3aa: ASSLERDYLYGYT

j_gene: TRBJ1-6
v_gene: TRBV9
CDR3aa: ASSAGPINSPLH

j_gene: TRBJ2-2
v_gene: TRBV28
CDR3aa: ASSLFGMTNTGELF

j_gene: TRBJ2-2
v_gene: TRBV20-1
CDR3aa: SARGTGRSNTGELF

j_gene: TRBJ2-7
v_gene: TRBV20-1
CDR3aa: SQAGQYEQY

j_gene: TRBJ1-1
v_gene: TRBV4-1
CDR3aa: ASSPGGQLNTEAF

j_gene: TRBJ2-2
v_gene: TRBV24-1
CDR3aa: ATWGLAGNTGKLF

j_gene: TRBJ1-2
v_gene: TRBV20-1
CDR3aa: SARELGGRYGYT

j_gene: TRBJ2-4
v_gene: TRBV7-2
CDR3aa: ASSSKWDGGLLAKNIQY

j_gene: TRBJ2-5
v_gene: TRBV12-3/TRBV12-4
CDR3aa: ASSQTGWGETQY

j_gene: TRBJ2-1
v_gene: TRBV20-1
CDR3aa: SADPLARSSYNEQF

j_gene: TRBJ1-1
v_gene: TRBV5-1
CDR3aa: ASSGTGHTEAF

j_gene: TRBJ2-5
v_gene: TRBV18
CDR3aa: ASSRSFTEREETQY

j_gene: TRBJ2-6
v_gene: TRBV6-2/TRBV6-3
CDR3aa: ASSYGSSSGANVLT

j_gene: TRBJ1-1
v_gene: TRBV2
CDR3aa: ASRANRGTEAF

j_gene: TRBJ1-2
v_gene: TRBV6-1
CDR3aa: ASSENGADGYT

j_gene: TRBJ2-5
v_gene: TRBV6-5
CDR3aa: ASSYKGQGTSGSLETQY

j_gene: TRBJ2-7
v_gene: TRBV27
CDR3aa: ASSLSAESSYEQY

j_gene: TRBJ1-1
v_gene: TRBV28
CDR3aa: ATAGREGANTEAF

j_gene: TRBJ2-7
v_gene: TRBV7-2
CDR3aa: ASSPGTLSYEQY

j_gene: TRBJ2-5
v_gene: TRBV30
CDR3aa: AWSAPTGRVWETQY

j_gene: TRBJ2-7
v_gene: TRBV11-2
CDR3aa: ASSLGGLAGLSSYEQY

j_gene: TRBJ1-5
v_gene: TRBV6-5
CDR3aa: ASSYSINEFQPQH

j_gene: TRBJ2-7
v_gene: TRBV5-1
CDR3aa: ASSSQTGLGEQY

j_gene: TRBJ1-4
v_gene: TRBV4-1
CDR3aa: ASSQDPTGREKLF

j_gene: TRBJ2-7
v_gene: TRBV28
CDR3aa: ASSGVIGSRSYEQY

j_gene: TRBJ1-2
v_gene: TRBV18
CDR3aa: ASSGAVNYGYT

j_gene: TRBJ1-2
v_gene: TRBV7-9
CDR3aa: ASSPFSRPYGYT

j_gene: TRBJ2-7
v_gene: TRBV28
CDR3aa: ASSPGDRDIGQY

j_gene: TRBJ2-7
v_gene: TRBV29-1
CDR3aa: SVVAGLTYEQY

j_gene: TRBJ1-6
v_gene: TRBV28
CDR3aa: ASSLGDRGFSPLH

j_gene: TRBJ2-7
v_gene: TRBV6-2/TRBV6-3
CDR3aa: ASSPEGQGRDEQY

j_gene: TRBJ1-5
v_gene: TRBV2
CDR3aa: ASSVVGINQPQH

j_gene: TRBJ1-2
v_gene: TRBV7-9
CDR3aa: ASSFGQQDGYT

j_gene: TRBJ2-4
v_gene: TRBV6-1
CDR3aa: ASREAGGNIQY

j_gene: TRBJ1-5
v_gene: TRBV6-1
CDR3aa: ASSPRANQPQH

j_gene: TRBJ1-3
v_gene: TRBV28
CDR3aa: ASSLLGGAGNTIY

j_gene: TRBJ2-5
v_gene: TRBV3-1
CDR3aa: ASSDKGGGETQY

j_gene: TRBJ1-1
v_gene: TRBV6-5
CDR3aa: ASSSQGSTEAF

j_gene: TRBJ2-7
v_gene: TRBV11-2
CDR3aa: ASSLWTSGISYEQY

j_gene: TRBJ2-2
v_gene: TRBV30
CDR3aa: AWSPGIPNTGELF

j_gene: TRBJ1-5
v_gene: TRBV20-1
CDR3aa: SAVHGSSPNQPQH

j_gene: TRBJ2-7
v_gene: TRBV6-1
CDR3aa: ASSMGPGFWAYEQY

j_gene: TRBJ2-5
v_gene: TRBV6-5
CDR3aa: ASSSAGGQGGETQY

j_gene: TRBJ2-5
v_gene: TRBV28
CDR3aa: ASSLGLAASLIETQY

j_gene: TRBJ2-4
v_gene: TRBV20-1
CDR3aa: SARGGQGASGNIQY

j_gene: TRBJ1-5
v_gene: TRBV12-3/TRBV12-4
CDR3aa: ASRWGSRQPQH

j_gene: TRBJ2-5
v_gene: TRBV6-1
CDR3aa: ASREILGQETQY

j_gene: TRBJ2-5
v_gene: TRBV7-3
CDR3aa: ASSLNGAGSETQY

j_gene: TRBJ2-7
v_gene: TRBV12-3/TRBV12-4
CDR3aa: ASGGSVPYEQY

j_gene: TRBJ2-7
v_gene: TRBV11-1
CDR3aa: ASSWYRDSTGEQY

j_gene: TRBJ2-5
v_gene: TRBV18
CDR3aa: ASSPTSGRRETQY

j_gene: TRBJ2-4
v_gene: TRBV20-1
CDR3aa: SAPTGNIQY

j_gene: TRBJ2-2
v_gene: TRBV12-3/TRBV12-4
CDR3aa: ASSRSSGLGTGELF

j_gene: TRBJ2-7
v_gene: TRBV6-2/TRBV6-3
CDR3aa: ASSILLAGKHRGSYEQY

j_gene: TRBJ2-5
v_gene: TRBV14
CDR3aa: ASSQDLAGGQQETQY

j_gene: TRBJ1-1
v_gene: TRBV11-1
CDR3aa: ASSFGAGFENTEAF